The clone carrying this T cell receptor beta chain has a handful of counts. Its antigen is undetermined. This specimen belongs to a study of T cell repertoires in cytomegalovirus infection. Overall study: Selection of CMV epitopes for the study included recently identified HLA-C-restricted and well-studied HLA-B-restricted ones. Public TCR beta signature analysis indicated the presence of both CMV infection and matching HLA type.

TCRdb re-analysed the reads in MiXCR, keeping a single row per CDR3 protein. The sample lists some 940,000 distinct CDR3 sequences; roughly 31% were seen once. General observations from the study: Identification of carriers of CMV plus the relevant HLA was achieved through cumulative public TCR beta family frequency. HLA-C-restricted CMV clonotypes gave the most frequent clonotype in two of eight donors.

Specimen: cultured CD8+ T cells from PBMCs, collected from culture after CMV antigen stimulation. This clonotype was obtained from a human donor in good health (CMV status not recorded). Some clones in this sample may be carry-over from other donors' samples.

The CDR3 protein is CASSQDLPNYGYTF. CDR3 sequence (DNA): TGTGCCAGCAGCCAAGACCTTCCTAACTATGGCTACACCTTC. This chain uses TRBV4-2 with TRBJ1-2; no firm D call. Germline loops: CDR1 LGHNA, CDR2 YNFKEQ. V was trimmed by 0 bases and J by 0 bases, leaving 5 bases between them. CDR3 length equals 14 residues.